This T cell receptor (beta chain) was profiled in a study of blood T cell repertoires in COVID-19. V lost 3 bases and J 7 bases, leaving 12 bases between the germline ends. The CDR3 consists of 13 residues. Germline loops: CDR1 LNHNV, CDR2 YYDKDF (reference sequence). Repertoires were generated with immunoSEQ multiplex PCR, while TCRdb's copy carries only in-frame clones and drops some. The sample includes about 490,000 clones, 80% to 90% of them seen just once. Sequencing was performed on peripheral blood. The chain has TRBV15 and TRBJ1-2, with D uncertain. The TCR was taken from a human donor in a cohort sampled during active COVID-19. CDR3 in amino acids: CATSSPGWGGYTF. The CDR3 nucleotides read TGTGCCACCAGCAGCCCGGGGTGGGGTGGCTACACCTTC.